This T cell receptor beta chain was sequenced in a study of cytomegalovirus exposure and HLA in healthy donors (dated by TCRdb to the late 2010s). Background on the whole study: In an earlier analysis of approximately 500 of the donors, around 300 Gb of sequence data and 117 million unique TCR beta sequences from roughly 190 million T cells were reported. About 300 gigabases of sequencing data and roughly 90 million unique TCR sequences were included in an early release covering roughly 700 HLA-typed donors. Of the 300 to 500 genotyped donors, roughly 76% were placed in the genetic ancestry cluster associated with self-reported Caucasian donors. The study aimed to test whether signatures of past pathogen exposure could be identified by cataloging public T cell receptors. The study used immunosequencing to profile the T cell repertoires of more than 650 subjects and linked those repertoires to cytomegalovirus serostatus. A separate validation cohort of 100 to 150 different subjects was used in addition to the roughly 720-subject first cohort. The study combined high-throughput TCR immunosequencing, statistical association of individual TCRs with disease status, and machine learning to predict cytomegalovirus infection status. A later analysis re-analyzed previously published TCR beta repertoires from hundreds of donors and added high-resolution HLA genotyping to study TCR occurrence patterns. In the later analysis, no new phenotypic data were used to find candidate immune exposures; instead, reliance was placed on TCR beta sequences and their occurrence across donors. An earlier analysis of a few hundred of the donors applied high-throughput TCR beta sequencing to assess whether each TCR beta V gene segment acted as functional or pseudogenic. Donor age, sex, ethnicity and CMV serostatus were collected together with the repertoire data. A later genetic analysis took genome-wide SNP genotypes for about three fifths of the 666 donors and used that subset as a discovery cohort. Every repertoire in the discovery cohort had been generated on one and the same sequencing platform. HLA typing covered class I and class II loci at four-digit resolution. Typing coverage differed by locus: A, B, C, DRB1 and DQB1 were typed in roughly 629-640 donors, DQA1 in about 510, DPA1 in 600 to 610, and DPB1 in just under 490. Roughly 5 DR-DQ haplotypes were handled as single units for association and clustering because linkage in the cohort was strong. Among 398 genotyped donors of the cohort, an average of 235,054 unique TCR beta nucleotide sequences were sequenced per donor, roughly 18% of them non-productive. Results the study describes overall, beyond this receptor: V-gene and J-gene trimming of TCR beta chains was associated with a missense DCLRE1C variant in a later genetic analysis, and the association was replicated in an independent cohort. The study gave a list of 150 to 200 TCR beta chains associated with cytomegalovirus. For the cohort, immune exposure information was limited to CMV serostatus. The authors suggested that the approach could potentially be generalized to other disease states and immunological phenotypes. In a later analysis, several top co-occurrence clusters were reported to appear linked to parvovirus B19, influenza, CMV and Epstein-Barr virus. Presence/absence analyses assumed roughly uniform sequencing depth across donors, an assumption that may not hold. Compared with the roughly 700-donor mean, donors in an Asian-associated ancestry cluster had fewer N-insertions in productive TCRs, according to a later genetic analysis. Some IMGT-functional V segments, including TRBV6-2 and TRBV6-3, could not be told apart with the 87-base-pair reads, so those segments were excluded. Three of the identified cytomegalovirus-associated TCR beta chains were confirmed in vitro to be specific for cytomegalovirus antigens. The classifier was reported to diagnose cytomegalovirus status with high specificity and sensitivity in both the original and validation cohorts. When HLA alleles, especially DR and DQ, strongly co-occurred, attributing TCR associations to individual alleles was difficult. In a later analysis, HLA-associated TCR beta chains showed more clonal expansion and lower generation probabilities than non-associated chains that were equally common. Correlated functional status among segregating V segments might be attributable to linkage disequilibrium, but an unknown experimental factor could not be ruled out. Because some donors lacked HLA typing at each locus, the association tests relied only on the typed subset. Most CMV-associated TCR beta chains appeared to be HLA-restricted in a later analysis, and the HLA associations seemed to be driven largely by CMV exposure. A further reported finding was that TCR beta sequences accurately predicted the HLA-A and HLA-B alleles for most subjects in the first cohort. Broadly in line with IMGT annotations, most TCR beta V segments showed up in productive rearrangements about 87% or about 30% of the time in an earlier analysis of approximately 600 of the donors. The sequencing pipeline was judged likely to have produced a cluster of highly shared sequence variants as a technical artifact. Because counts were too low, roughly 16 rarely observed V segments, including chromosome 9 orphons, were left out of the earlier analysis of several hundred of the donors. In a later analysis, the rate of TCR association differed among HLA loci, with DRB1 alleles having the most associated TCRs and HLA-C alleles having the fewest. Most TCR sequences were observed very rarely across donors, whereas some public TCRs were present in many individuals. In a later analysis, some 17,000 TCR beta sequences were associated with specific HLA alleles at a false discovery rate of 0.05. In this cohort, only TCR beta chains were sequenced, and detectable features were limited by the absence of alpha or paired-chain data.

A remark on this clone: The antigen this receptor binds is unknown. Per-base qualities were not stored, and no clone one base away is much larger.

The cohort comprised several hundred healthy bone marrow donors. At the time of sampling, every cohort member was nominally healthy, though immune exposures that went unrecorded were likely present. The donor tested CMV seropositive, placing the donor among the 289 seropositive members of the cohort. Every donor gave a peripheral blood sample, and the peripheral blood mononuclear cells from that sample were used for TCR beta sequencing. Genomic DNA extraction from the blood cell samples was performed with the Qiagen DNeasy Blood Extraction Kit. The library was obtained by the immunoSEQ multiplex PCR assay. For the multiplex PCR, a mixture combining 60 forward primers for TCR Vbeta segments and 13 reverse primers for TCR Jbeta segments was used. Amplification of the CDR3 region of rearranged TCR beta genes was performed with a multiplex PCR assay on genomic DNA. Amplified TCR beta libraries were sequenced as 87-base-pair reads on the Illumina HiSeq System. In the authors' own workflow: In a later analysis, tens of millions of unique TCR beta chains were counted across the approximately 640 repertoires, and roughly 10 million of these chains were shared by at least two donors. To remove PCR and sequencing errors, raw reads were error-corrected and collapsed into unique sequences using a nearest-neighbor algorithm that merged closely related sequences. To assign V, D and J gene segments, CDR3 sequences were aligned to IMGT reference sequences. For a sequence to be retained, a match of at least six nucleotides to both a V gene segment and a J gene segment was required. A rearrangement was called productive if the CDR3 had no stop codons and remained in frame with V and J, and every other rearrangement was called non-productive. Following IMGT convention, CDR3 was defined as the stretch from the second conserved V-encoded cysteine to the conserved J-encoded phenylalanine. The earlier analysis of a few hundred of the donors excluded any sequence lacking an unambiguous match to a single V gene segment. An earlier analysis of a few hundred of the donors called V segments functional above 56.7% productive rearrangements and segregating when the between-donor standard deviation exceeded 5%. A statistical classification framework was developed to diagnose cytomegalovirus status using the catalog of TCR beta chain sequences. V and J gene assignment, in a later analysis, came from comparing TCR nucleotide sequences with IMGT/GENE-DB human TR gene sequences. In a later analysis, CDR3 sequences and most-parsimonious VDJ recombination scenarios were assigned using the TCRdist pipeline. In a later analysis, every TCR beta chain was defined by the combination of its CDR3 amino acid sequence and its V-gene family, and reads without a unique V-gene family were dropped. To address suspected cross-contamination and a sequencing artifact, a later analysis removed around 590 highly shared, low-generation-probability nucleotide sequences. For each public chain, a later analysis derived a clonal expansion index from normalized ranks of inferred template counts within each repertoire. In a later analysis, generation probabilities were computed using a VDJ recombination model fitted to out-of-frame rearrangements, and the results were checked against IGoR. A later analysis scored TCR-TCR, TCR-HLA and TCR-CMV co-occurrence with hypergeometric tests, applying a repertoire-size bias correction to TCR pairs. In a later analysis, false discovery rates were estimated by permuting HLA or CMV assignments 20 times. In a later analysis, co-occurring TCRs were grouped using DBSCAN, with TCRdist sequence similarity added in when clustering inside HLA-allele-positive subsets. Co-occurrence clustering excluded repertoires with fewer than 30,000 or more than 120,000 public chains, plus five with anomalous nucleotide sharing. Here the immuneACCESS table is served through TCRdb, limited to in-frame sequences with V and J called. Missing clones are a known gap in these copies; in checked studies unresolved V genes cover under half, and the rest lacks a known reason. V and J calls and clone size are given by that table; D and trimming were obtained from the DNA. The sample table records about 180,000 clones; around four fifths of these occur just once. 3% to 4.5% of the sample is in the top ten clones.

Clipping removes 5 bases from V and 1 base from J, with 5 as the unmatched junction base count. Via the germline V gene, CDR1 is MDHEN and CDR2 SYDVKM. Reading from cysteine to phenylalanine, the CDR3 counts 16 amino acids. This entry keeps only the CDR3 DNA: 48 bases, framed from base 1. This receptor chain uses TRBV28 and TRBJ1-1; a stretch of 12 junction bases matches TRBD1. The source material was PBMCs. This sequence was found in a woman aged 55-70 years in good health and CMV-seropositive. The CDR3 reads as follows: CASSPRDRGPNTEAFF. The DNA is TGTGCCAGCAGTCCCCGGGACAGGGGGCCGAACACTGAAGCTTTCTTT. With the portions outside the CDR3 filled from the reference TRBV28 and TRBJ1-1 genes, the complete variable region becomes DVKVTQSSRYLVKRTGEKVFLECVQDMDHENMFWYRQDPGLGLRLIYFSYDVKMKEKGDIPEGYSVSREKKERFSLILESASTNQTSMYLCASSPRDRGPNTEAFFGQGTRLTVV.